This T cell receptor beta chain was captured in a study of graft-versus-host responses after intestinal transplantation. A word on this clone: Antigen: not known.

Study observations and caveats: The presence of high graft-versus-host to host-versus-graft clonal ratios in allografts characterized patients with graft-donor T cell macrochimerism.

Profiled with immunoSEQ multiplex PCR; TCRdb holds only in-frame clones, not every one. The table has about 120,000 clones, approximately 95% seen once. The input for sequencing was unstimulated CD8+ T cells sorted from spleen or lymph node cells, taken before intestinal transplant. This TCR was sampled from a human donor who received an intestinal transplant.

The chain's CDR3 is CASSLLISTGGAWSNEQFF. The CDR3 DNA reads as TGCGCCAGCAGCCTACTAATATCTACAGGGGGCGCGTGGTCCAATGAGCAGTTCTTC. V and J are TRBV4-3 and TRBJ2-1; 9 bases are a match to TRBD1. CDR1 LGHNA and CDR2 YSLEER come from the germline V gene. J lost 6 bases, V lost 4 bases, and 19 bases had no gene match. This CDR3 is built from 19 residues.